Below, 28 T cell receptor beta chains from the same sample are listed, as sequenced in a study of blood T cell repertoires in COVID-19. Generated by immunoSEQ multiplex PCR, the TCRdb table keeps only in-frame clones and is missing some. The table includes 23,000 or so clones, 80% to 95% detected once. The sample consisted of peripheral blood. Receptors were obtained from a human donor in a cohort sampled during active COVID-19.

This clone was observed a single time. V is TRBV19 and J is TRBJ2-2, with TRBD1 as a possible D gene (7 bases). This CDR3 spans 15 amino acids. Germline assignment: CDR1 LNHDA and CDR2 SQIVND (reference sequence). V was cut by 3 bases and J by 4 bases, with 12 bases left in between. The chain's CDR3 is CASSMRQGGTGELFF. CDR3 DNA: TGTGCCAGTAGTATGAGGCAGGGGGGCACCGGGGAGCTGTTTTTT.

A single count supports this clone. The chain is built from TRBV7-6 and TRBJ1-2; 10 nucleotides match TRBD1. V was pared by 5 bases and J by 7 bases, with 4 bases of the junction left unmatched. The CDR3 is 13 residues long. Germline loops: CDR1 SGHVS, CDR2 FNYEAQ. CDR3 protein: CASSVGQGPGYTF. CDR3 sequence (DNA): TGTGCCAGCAGCGTGGGACAGGGGCCTGGCTACACCTTC. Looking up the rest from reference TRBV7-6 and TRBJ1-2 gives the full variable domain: GAGVSQSPRYKVTKRGQDVALRCDPISGHVSLYWYRQALGQGPEFLTYFNYEAQQDKSGLPNDRFSAERPEGSISTLTIQRTEQRDSAMYRCASSVGQGPGYTFGSGTRLTVV.

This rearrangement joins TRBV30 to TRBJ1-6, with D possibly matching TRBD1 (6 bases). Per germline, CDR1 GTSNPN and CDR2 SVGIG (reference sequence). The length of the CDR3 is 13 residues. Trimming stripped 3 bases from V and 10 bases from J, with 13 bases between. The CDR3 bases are TGTGCCTGGAGGGGACATTCGAAATCACCCCTCCACTTT. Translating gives CAWRGHSKSPLHF. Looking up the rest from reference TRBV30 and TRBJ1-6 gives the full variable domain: SQTIHQWPATLVQPVGSPLSLECTVEGTSNPNLYWYRQAAGRGLQLLFYSVGIGQISSEVPQNLSASRPQDRQFILSSKKLLLSDSGFYLCAWRGHSKSPLHFGNGTRLTVT.

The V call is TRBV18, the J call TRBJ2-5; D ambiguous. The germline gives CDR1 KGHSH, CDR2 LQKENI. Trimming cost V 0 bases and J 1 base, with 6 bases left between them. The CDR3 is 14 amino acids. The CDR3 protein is CASSPPASQETQYF. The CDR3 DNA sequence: TGTGCCAGCTCACCACCGGCCAGCCAAGAGACCCAGTACTTC.

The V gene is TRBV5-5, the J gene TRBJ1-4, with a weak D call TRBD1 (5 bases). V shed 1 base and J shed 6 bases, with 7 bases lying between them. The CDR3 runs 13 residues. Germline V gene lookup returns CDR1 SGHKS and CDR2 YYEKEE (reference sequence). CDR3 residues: CASSLQGYEKLFF. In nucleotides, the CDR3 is TGTGCCAGCAGCTTGCAGGGATATGAAAAACTGTTTTTT.

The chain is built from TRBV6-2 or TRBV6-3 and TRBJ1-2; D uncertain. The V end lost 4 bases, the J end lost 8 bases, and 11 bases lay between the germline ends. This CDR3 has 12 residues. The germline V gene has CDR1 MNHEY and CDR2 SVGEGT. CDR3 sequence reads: CASSSAGFGYTF. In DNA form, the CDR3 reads TGTGCCAGCAGTTCAGCAGGCTTCGGCTACACCTTC.

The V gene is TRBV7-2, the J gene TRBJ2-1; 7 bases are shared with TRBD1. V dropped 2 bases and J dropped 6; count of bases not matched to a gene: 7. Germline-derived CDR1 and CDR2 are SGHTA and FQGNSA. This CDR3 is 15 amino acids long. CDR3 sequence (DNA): TGTGCCAGCAGCTTAAACGGCCGACAGGGCAATGAGCAGTTCTTC. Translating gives CASSLNGRQGNEQFF.

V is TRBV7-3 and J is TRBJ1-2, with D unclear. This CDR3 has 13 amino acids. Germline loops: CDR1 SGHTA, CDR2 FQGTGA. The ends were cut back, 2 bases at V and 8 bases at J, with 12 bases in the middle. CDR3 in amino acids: CASSLGGSGGYTF. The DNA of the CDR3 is TGTGCCAGCAGCTTAGGCGGGTCAGGCGGCTACACCTTC. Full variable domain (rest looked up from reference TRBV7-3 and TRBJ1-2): GAGVSQTPSNKVTEKGKYVELRCDPISGHTALYWYRQSLGQGPEFLIYFQGTGAADDSGLPNDRFFAVRPEGSVSTLKIQRTERGDSAVYLCASSLGGSGGYTFGSGTRLTVV.

The CDR3 DNA sequence: TGTGCCAGCAGCTTAGTCTGGGCAGGGTCTGGCTACACCTTC. Its protein product is CASSLVWAGSGYTF. J is TRBJ1-2 and V is TRBV7-9; D might be TRBD1 (5 bases). Looked up from germline, CDR1 is SEHNR and CDR2 is FQNEAQ (reference sequence). Deletions cut 1 base from V and 7 bases from J, with 13 bases between. The CDR3 is made up of 14 amino acids. Combining the CDR3 with reference TRBV7-9 and TRBJ1-2 gives the whole variable domain DTGVSQNPRHKITKRGQNVTFRCDPISEHNRLYWYRQTLGQGPEFLTYFQNEAQLEKSRLLSDRFSAERPKGSFSTLEIQRTEQGDSAMYLCASSLVWAGSGYTFGSGTRLTVV.

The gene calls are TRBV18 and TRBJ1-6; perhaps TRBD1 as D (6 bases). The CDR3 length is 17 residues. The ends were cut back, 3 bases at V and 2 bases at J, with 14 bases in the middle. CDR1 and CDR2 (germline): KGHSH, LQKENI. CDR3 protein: CASSPRGAVTYNSPLHF. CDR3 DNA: TGTGCCAGCTCACCTCGGGGGGCAGTGACCTATAATTCACCCCTCCACTTT.

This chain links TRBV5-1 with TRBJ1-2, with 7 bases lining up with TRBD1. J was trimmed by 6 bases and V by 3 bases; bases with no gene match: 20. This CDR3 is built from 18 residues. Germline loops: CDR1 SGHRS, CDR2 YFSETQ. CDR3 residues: CASSSSIRTGGSGDGYTF. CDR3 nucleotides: TGCGCCAGCAGCTCGTCGATCCGGACAGGCGGCTCGGGGGATGGCTACACCTTC.

CDR3 protein: CASSSTGWGTEAFF. The CDR3 bases are TGTGCCAGCAGCAGTACAGGGTGGGGCACTGAAGCTTTCTTT. The chain uses TRBV3-1 (or the pseudogene TRBV3-2) and TRBJ1-1; D possibly corresponds to TRBD1 (6 bases). Germline CDR1 LGHDT, CDR2 YNNKEL (reference sequence). The CDR3 has 14 residues. V lost 5 bases, J lost 4 bases, and 14 bases lay in between.

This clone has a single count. Written as DNA, the CDR3 is TGTGCCAGCTCACCTATTCAGAAGGGGTCGGGTGAGTACTTC. Protein sequence: CASSPIQKGSGEYF. The genes are TRBV18 and TRBJ2-7; weak D call: TRBD1 (5 bases). V was pared by 3 bases and J by 11 bases, with 20 bases between. The CDR3 consists of 14 residues. Germline CDR1 is KGHSH and CDR2 is LQKENI.

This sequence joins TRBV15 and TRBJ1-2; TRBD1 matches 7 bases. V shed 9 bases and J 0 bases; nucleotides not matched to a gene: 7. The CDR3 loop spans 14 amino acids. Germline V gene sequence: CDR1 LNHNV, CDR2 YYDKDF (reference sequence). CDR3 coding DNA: TGTGCCACAGAGGACAGGACAGCTAACTATGGCTACACCTTC. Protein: CATEDRTANYGYTF.

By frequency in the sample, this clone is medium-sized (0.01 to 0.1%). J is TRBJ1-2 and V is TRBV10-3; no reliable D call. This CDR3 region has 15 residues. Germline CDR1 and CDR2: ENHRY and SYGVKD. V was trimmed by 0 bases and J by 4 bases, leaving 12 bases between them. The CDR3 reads CAISESQLPIYGYTF. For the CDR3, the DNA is TGTGCCATCAGTGAGTCTCAGTTACCGATCTATGGCTACACCTTC.

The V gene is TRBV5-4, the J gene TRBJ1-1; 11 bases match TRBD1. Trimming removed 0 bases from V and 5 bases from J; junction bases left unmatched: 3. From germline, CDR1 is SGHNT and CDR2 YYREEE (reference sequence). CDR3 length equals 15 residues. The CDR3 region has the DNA TGTGCCAGCAGCTTGGGTGGACAGGGGGCGACTGAAGCTTTCTTT. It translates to CASSLGGQGATEAFF.

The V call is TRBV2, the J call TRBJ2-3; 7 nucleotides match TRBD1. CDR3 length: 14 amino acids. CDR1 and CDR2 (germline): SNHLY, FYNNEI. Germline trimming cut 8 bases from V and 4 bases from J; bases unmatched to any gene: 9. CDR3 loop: CASRRDRFSDTQYF. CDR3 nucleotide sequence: TGTGCCAGCCGCCGGGACAGATTCTCAGATACGCAGTATTTT.

DNA for the CDR3: TGTGCCAGCAGCTTAGATATGAACACTGAAGCTTTCTTT. Encoded protein: CASSLDMNTEAFF. The J gene is TRBJ1-1, the V gene TRBV11-2; D uncertain. The CDR3 has 13 amino acids. The V end was cut by 0 bases, the J end by 0 bases, with 2 bases between. Germline V gene lookup returns CDR1 SGHAT and CDR2 FQNNGV.

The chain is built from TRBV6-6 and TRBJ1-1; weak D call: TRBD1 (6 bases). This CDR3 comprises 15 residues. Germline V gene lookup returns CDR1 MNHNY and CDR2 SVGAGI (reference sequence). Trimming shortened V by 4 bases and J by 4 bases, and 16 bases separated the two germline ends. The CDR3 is CASSFSGGGGTEAFF. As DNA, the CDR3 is TGTGCCAGCAGTTTCTCCGGGGGCGGGGGCACTGAAGCTTTCTTT.

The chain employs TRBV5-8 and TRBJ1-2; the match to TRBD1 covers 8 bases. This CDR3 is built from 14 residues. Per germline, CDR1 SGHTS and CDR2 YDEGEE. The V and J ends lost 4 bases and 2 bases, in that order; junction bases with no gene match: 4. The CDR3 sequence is CASSHRQGNYGYTF. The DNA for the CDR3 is TGTGCCAGCAGCCATCGACAGGGGAACTATGGCTACACCTTC.

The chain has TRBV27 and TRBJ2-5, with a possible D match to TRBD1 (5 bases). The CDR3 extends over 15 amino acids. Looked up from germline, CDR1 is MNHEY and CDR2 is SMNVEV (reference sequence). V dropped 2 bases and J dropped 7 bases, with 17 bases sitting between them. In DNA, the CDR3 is TGTGCCAGCAGTTTACAACAGGCTCCCTTGGGGACCCAGTACTTC. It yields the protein CASSLQQAPLGTQYF.

The CDR3 bases are TGTGCCAGCAGCTTGGACAGGAGTGGCTACACCTTC. Amino acids: CASSLDRSGYTF. This chain joins TRBV5-4 and TRBJ1-2; tentative D call: TRBD1 (5 bases). From germline, CDR1 is SGHNT and CDR2 YYREEE (reference sequence). CDR3 length: 12 residues. Trimming took off 0 bases at V and 7 bases at J, with 7 bases between the two ends.

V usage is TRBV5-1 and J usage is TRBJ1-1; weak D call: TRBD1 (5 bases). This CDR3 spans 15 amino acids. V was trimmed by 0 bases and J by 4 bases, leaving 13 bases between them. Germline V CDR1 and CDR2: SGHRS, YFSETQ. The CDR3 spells CASSLATDKSTEAFF. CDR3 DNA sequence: TGCGCCAGCAGCTTGGCGACAGATAAAAGCACTGAAGCTTTCTTT.

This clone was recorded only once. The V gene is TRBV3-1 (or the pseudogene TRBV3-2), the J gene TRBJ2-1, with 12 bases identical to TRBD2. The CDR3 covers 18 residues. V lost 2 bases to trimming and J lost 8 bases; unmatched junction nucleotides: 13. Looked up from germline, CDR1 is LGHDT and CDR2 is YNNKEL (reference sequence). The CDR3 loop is CASSQFPRTSGEPDEQFF. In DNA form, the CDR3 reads TGTGCCAGCAGCCAATTTCCTAGGACTAGCGGGGAGCCCGATGAGCAGTTCTTC.

DNA of the CDR3: TGCGCCAGCAGACTAGTCGGGGGTCGTAGCACAGATACGCAGTATTTT. Translated: CASRLVGGRSTDTQYF. This chain connects TRBV5-1 to TRBJ2-3, with D possibly being TRBD2 (6 bases). The CDR3 consists of 16 residues. V dropped 5 bases and J dropped 0 bases, with 16 bases sitting between them. The V gene's germline CDR1 is SGHRS and CDR2 YFSETQ.

The CDR3 DNA is TGTGCCAGCTCACCACCAGGGGGCTTATCTGGGGCCAACGTCCTGACTTTC. Amino acids: CASSPPGGLSGANVLTF. This chain joins TRBV18 and TRBJ2-6; 7 bases fit TRBD1. The junction had 3 bases not matched to a gene; V was cut back by 0 bases and J by 1 base. From germline, CDR1 is KGHSH and CDR2 LQKENI. CDR3 length: 17 residues.

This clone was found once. The CDR3 nucleotides read TGTGCCAGCAGTGAAGCGCGGGCCTACAATGAGCAGTTCTTC. Translation gives CASSEARAYNEQFF. The chain recombines TRBV6-1 with TRBJ2-1, with D possibly being TRBD2 (5 bases). CDR1 is MNHNS and CDR2 is SASEGT in the germline V gene. Trimming stripped 0 bases from V and 2 bases from J, with 5 bases between. CDR3 length: 14 residues.

CDR3 in DNA: TGTGCCAGCAGCCTAGGGACAGAACATTCACCCCTCCACTTT. Translation gives CASSLGTEHSPLHF. The chain couples TRBV6-5 to TRBJ1-6; TRBD1 matches at 7 bases. Germline V gives CDR1 MNHEY, CDR2 SVGAGI. J lost 8 bases, V lost 6 bases, and 7 bases had no gene match. This CDR3 spans 14 amino acids.